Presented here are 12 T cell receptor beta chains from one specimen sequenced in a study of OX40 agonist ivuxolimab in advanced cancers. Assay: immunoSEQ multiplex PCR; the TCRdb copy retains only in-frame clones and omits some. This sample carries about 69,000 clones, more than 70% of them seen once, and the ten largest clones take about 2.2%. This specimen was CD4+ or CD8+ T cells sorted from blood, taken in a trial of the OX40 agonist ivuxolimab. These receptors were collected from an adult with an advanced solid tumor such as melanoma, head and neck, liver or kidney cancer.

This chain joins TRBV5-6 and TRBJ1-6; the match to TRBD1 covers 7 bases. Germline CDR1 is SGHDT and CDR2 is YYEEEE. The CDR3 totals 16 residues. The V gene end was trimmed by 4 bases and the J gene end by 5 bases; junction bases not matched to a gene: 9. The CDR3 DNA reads TGTGCCAGCAGCGACAGGACAGGAACTAATAATTCACCCCTCCACTTT. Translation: CASSDRTGTNNSPLHF.

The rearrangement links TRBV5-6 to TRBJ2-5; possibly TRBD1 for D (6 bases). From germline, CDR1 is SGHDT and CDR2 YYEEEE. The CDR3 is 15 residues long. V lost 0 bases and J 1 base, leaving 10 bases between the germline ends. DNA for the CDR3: TGTGCCAGCAGCTTGGTCAGGGGTATCCAAGAGACCCAGTACTTC. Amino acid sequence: CASSLVRGIQETQYF.

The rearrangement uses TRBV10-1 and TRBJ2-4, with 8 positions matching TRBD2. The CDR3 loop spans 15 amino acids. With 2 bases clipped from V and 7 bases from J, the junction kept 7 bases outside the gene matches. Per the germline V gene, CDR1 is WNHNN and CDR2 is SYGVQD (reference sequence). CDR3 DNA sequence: TGCGCCAGCAGTGAGAATAGCGGGGTAGGGAACATTCAGTACTTC. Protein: CASSENSGVGNIQYF.

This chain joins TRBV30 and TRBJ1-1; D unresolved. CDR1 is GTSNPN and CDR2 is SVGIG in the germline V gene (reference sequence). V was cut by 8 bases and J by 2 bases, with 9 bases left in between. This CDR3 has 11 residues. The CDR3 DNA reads TGTGCCCTTATAGGCAACACTGAAGCTTTCTTT. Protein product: CALIGNTEAFF.

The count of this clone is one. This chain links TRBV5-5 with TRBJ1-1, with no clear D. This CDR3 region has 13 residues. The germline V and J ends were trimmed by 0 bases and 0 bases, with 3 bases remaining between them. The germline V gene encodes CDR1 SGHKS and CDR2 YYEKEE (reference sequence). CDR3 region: CASSLVLNTEAFF. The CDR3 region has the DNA TGTGCCAGCAGCTTGGTACTGAACACTGAAGCTTTCTTT.

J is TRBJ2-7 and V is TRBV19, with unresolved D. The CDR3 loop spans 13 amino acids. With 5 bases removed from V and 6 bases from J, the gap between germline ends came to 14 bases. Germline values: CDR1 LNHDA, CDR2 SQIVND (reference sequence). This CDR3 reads CASSPQARREQYF. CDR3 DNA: TGTGCCAGTAGTCCCCAGGCCAGGCGCGAGCAGTACTTC. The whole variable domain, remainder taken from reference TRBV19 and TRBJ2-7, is DGGITQSPKYLFRKEGQNVTLSCEQNLNHDAMYWYRQDPGQGLRLIYYSQIVNDFQKGDIAEGYSVSREKKESFPLTVTSAQKNPTAFYLCASSPQARREQYFGPGTRLTVT.

The CDR3 here is CASSLYSYTDTQYF. CDR3 DNA sequence: TGCGCCAGCAGCTTGTACTCCTACACAGATACGCAGTATTTT. This chain uses TRBV5-1 with TRBJ2-3; D is unresolved. V lost 1 base and J 2 bases, leaving 8 bases between the germline ends. The CDR3 contains 14 residues. CDR1 SGHRS and CDR2 YFSETQ come from the germline V gene. Using reference TRBV5-1 and TRBJ2-3 for the parts outside the CDR3, the full variable domain is KAGVTQTPRYLIKTRGQQVTLSCSPISGHRSVSWYQQTPGQGLQFLFEYFSETQRNKGNFPGRFSGRQFSNSRSEMNVSTLELGDSALYLCASSLYSYTDTQYFGPGTRLTVL.

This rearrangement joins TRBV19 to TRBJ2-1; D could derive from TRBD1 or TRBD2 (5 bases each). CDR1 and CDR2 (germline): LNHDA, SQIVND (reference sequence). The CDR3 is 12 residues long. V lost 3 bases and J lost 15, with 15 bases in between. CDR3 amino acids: CASSIPGPGWFF. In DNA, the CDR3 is TGTGCCAGTAGTATCCCGGGGCCAGGATGGTTCTTC. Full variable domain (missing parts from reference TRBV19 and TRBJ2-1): DGGITQSPKYLFRKEGQNVTLSCEQNLNHDAMYWYRQDPGQGLRLIYYSQIVNDFQKGDIAEGYSVSREKKESFPLTVTSAQKNPTAFYLCASSIPGPGWFFGPGTRLTVL.

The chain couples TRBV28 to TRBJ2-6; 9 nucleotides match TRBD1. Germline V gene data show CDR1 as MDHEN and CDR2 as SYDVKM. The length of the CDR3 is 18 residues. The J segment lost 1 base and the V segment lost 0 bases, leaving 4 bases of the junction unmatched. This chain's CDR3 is CASSLWGTGTSGANVLTF. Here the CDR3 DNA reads TGTGCCAGCAGTTTATGGGGGACAGGGACGTCTGGGGCCAACGTCCTGACTTTC.

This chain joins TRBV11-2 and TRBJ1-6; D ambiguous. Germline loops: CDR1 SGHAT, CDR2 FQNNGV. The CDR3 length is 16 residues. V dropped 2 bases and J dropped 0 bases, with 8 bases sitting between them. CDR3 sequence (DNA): TGTGCCAGCAGCTTATCCGGGAGCTCCTATAATTCACCCCTCCACTTT. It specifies CASSLSGSSYNSPLHF.

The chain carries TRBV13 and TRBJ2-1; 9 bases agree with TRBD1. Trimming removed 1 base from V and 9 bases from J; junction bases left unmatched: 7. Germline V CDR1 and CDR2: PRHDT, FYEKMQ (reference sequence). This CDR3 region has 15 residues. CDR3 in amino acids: CASSLEPGQGSEQFF. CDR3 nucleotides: TGTGCCAGCAGCTTAGAGCCGGGACAGGGCTCTGAGCAGTTCTTC.

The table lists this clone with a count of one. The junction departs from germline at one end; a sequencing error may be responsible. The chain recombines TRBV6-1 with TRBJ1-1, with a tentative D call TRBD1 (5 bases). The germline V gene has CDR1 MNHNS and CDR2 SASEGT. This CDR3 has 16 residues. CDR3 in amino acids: CASSEVRGVTVTEAFF. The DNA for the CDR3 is TGTGCCAGCAGCGAAGTGCGTGGCGTGACAGTGACTGAAGCTTTCTTT.